A selection of T cell receptor beta chains follows, all from one sample in a study of shared clonotypes between healthy human individuals. Method: immunoSEQ multiplex PCR; TCRdb's copy keeps in-frame clones and lacks some. The table includes 630,000 or so clones, roughly 98% detected once. Sequencing was done on a sample of naive CD8+ T cells sorted from blood. The receptor set was obtained from a man aged 25 to 40 in good health. The CDR3 runs from the conserved cysteine through the conserved F or W. Fields, in order: clone size, V gene, J gene, D gene, CDR3 DNA, CDR3 protein. D genes are given only for firm matches. Clone size is given for some rows only: seen once, a few or many times, or a class if the clone is expanded.

>NA|TRBV28|TRBJ2-7|TRBD2
TGTGCCAGCAGTGGGGGGGGTCAGGGTTCCTATTACGAGCAGTACTTC
CASSGGGQGSYYEQYF
>NA|TRBV7-9|TRBJ2-1|TRBD1
TGTGCCAGCAGCTCCCCTTCCGGGACAGGGAGCTCCTACAATGAGCAGTTCTTC
CASSSPSGTGSSYNEQFF
>NA|TRBV7-9|TRBJ2-2|TRBD2
TGTGCCAGCAGCCCCCGGTCGACTAGCGGGATCACCGGGGAGCTGTTTTTT
CASSPRSTSGITGELFF
>NA|TRBV10-3|TRBJ2-7|TRBD1
TGTGCCATCAGTGTACCGGGACAGGGCATCGACGAGCAGTACTTC
CAISVPGQGIDEQYF
>NA|TRBV5-1|TRBJ2-1|NA
TGCGCCAGCAGCTGGGGTACCGGTTCGTCCTACAATGAGCAGTTCTTC
CASSWGTGSSYNEQFF
>once|TRBV7-9|TRBJ2-5|TRBD1
TGTGCCAGCAGCTCAGAACTACAGGGGGCCCTCGCAGAGACCCAGTACTTC
CASSSELQGALAETQYF
>NA|TRBV27|TRBJ2-7|NA
TGTGCCAGCAGCTCCTCGGGCGGGCTTTACGAGCAGTACTTC
CASSSSGGLYEQYF
>NA|TRBV4-2|TRBJ2-3|TRBD2
TGTGCCAGCAGCCAAGAGGAAGGGACTAGCGGGAGGGCCATGGATACGCAGTATTTT
CASSQEEGTSGRAMDTQYF
>NA|TRBV5-4|TRBJ2-5|NA
TGTGCCAGCAGCTTTACCCGGGAACACATAAAGAAGTACCAAGAGACCCAGTACTTC
CASSFTREHIKKYQETQYF
>NA|TRBV4-3|TRBJ2-4|TRBD1
TGCGCCAGCAGCCAAACCCTTGGGACAGGAGGGGGGATTCAGTACTTC
CASSQTLGTGGGIQYF
>NA|TRBV6-5|TRBJ2-7|TRBD2
TGTGCCAGCGGCTACGCTAGCGGGTCCTACGAGCAGTACTTC
CASGYASGSYEQYF
>NA|TRBV11-2|TRBJ2-5|TRBD2
TGTGCCAGCAGCTTAGATGGTTTCGGACTAGCGGGAGAAGAGACCCAGTACTTC
CASSLDGFGLAGEETQYF
>NA|TRBV9|TRBJ2-7|TRBD2
TGTGCCAGCAGCGTAACGGGGCGGGAGACCGAGCAGTACTTC
CASSVTGRETEQYF
>NA|TRBV7-2|TRBJ2-7|NA
TGTGCCAGCAGCTTAGTACTCGCGGGGTCTGAAGAGCAGTACTTC
CASSLVLAGSEEQYF
>NA|TRBV9|TRBJ2-1|NA
TGTGCCAGCAGCGCCTGGGACAAGGAGCAGTTCTTC
CASSAWDKEQFF
>NA|TRBV20-1|TRBJ1-4|NA
TGCAGTTACAGGGACATACTTTTT
CSYRDILF
>NA|TRBV7-9|TRBJ2-1|NA
TGTGCCAGCAGCTCTAACCAGGGGAATGAGCAGTTCTTC
CASSSNQGNEQFF
>NA|TRBV27|TRBJ1-1|NA
TGTGCCAGCAGTTTCGGCAGGGTCCTTGGGAACACTGAAGCTTTCTTT
CASSFGRVLGNTEAFF
>NA|TRBV6-5|TRBJ2-1|TRBD2
TGTGCCAGCAGTAACCGACTAGCTAGCAATGAGCAGTTCTTC
CASSNRLASNEQFF
>once|TRBV20-1|TRBJ2-7|NA
TGCAGTGCCCAAGGGGGGAACGAGCAGTACTTC
CSAQGGNEQYF
>NA|TRBV6-6|TRBJ2-1|TRBD1
TGTGCCAGCAGTTACTCGGCGGACAGGGGGCACAATGAGCAGTTCTTC
CASSYSADRGHNEQFF
>NA|TRBV6-1|TRBJ1-5|NA
TGTGCCAGCAGAAAAGACACCGAGAAGTTCCAGCATTTT
CASRKDTEKFQHF
>NA|TRBV7-9|TRBJ2-1|TRBD1
TGTGCCAGCAGCCCGGGACCGGGACAGGGGGTCACTGAGCAGTTCTTC
CASSPGPGQGVTEQFF
>NA|TRBV14|TRBJ2-7|NA
TGTGCCAGCAGCCAAGACAATCGTGGGCAACTTATTGTATACGAGCAGTACTTC
CASSQDNRGQLIVYEQYF
>NA|TRBV5-1|TRBJ2-5|TRBD1
TGCGCCAGCAGCGATAGGACAGGGTTGGAGACCCAGTACTTC
CASSDRTGLETQYF
>NA|TRBV11-3|TRBJ2-1|TRBD1
TGTGCCAGCAGCTTAGACCCGGGACAGGGGTACAATGAGCAGTTCTTC
CASSLDPGQGYNEQFF
>NA|TRBV29-1|TRBJ1-4|NA
TGCAGCGTTACCGGGGAGAATAATGAAAAACTGTTTTTT
CSVTGENNEKLFF
>NA|TRBV9|TRBJ2-5|TRBD2
TGTGCCAGCAGCGTCGCCGGGACTAGCGAGGAGACCCAGTACTTC
CASSVAGTSEETQYF
>NA|TRBV13|TRBJ2-7|TRBD2
TGTGCCAGCAGCCCCCAACTTCCGGGACTAGCGGATTACGAGCAGTACTTC
CASSPQLPGLADYEQYF
>once|TRBV9|TRBJ2-5|NA
TGTGCCAGCAGCCCGGGACTGTTACAAGAGACCCAGTACTTC
CASSPGLLQETQYF
>NA|TRBV19|TRBJ1-5|NA
TGTGCCAGTACCATACTGGAGGGACAGCCCCAGCATTTT
CASTILEGQPQHF
>NA|TRBV21-1|TRBJ2-7|NA
TGTGCCAGCAGCAAACGGCGCGGGGGGCCCTGTGAGCAGTACTTC
CASSKRRGGPCEQYF
>NA|TRBV6-5|TRBJ2-1|TRBD2
TGTGCCACCGGACTAGCGGCTTACAATGAGCAGTTCTTC
CATGLAAYNEQFF
>once|TRBV7-3|TRBJ2-7|TRBD1
TGTGCCAGCAACGGGACAGGGTCAAATCCCTACGAGCAGTACTTC
CASNGTGSNPYEQYF
>NA|TRBV6-4|TRBJ2-3|TRBD2
TGTGCCAGCAGTAGGGGAGGGTTGGGAGATACGCAGTATTTT
CASSRGGLGDTQYF
>NA|TRBV18|TRBJ1-1|TRBD1
TGTGCCAGCTCACCAAGTCCCGGGACAGGGGGCACTGAAGCTTTCTTT
CASSPSPGTGGTEAFF
>NA|TRBV27|TRBJ2-1|TRBD2
TGTGCCAGCAGTTTACTTGGGACTAGCGGGAGTCTTGAGCAGTTCTTC
CASSLLGTSGSLEQFF
>NA|TRBV27|TRBJ2-7|NA
TGTGCCAGCAGTTTAACAGGGATCCACGAGCAGTACTTC
CASSLTGIHEQYF
>NA|TRBV28|TRBJ1-4|TRBD1
TGTGCCAGCAGTCCAATAAGGGGGACAGGGCGGTTCGAAAAACTGTTTTTT
CASSPIRGTGRFEKLFF
>NA|TRBV29-1|TRBJ2-2|NA
TGCAGCGGTGGGACCTCCAACACCGGGGAGCTGTTTTTT
CSGGTSNTGELFF
>NA|TRBV27|TRBJ2-7|TRBD2
TGTGCCAGCAGTCCCGCCCCAGCGGGACCCTCCTACGAGCAGTACTTC
CASSPAPAGPSYEQYF
>NA|TRBV11-2|TRBJ2-1|NA
TGTGCCAGCAGCTTATGGACGGGATTGGGCGATGAGCAGTTCTTC
CASSLWTGLGDEQFF
>NA|TRBV9|TRBJ2-2|NA
TGTGCCAGCAGCGTGGGGGGCACCGGGGAGCTGTTTTTT
CASSVGGTGELFF
>NA|TRBV5-5|TRBJ2-2|TRBD2
TGTGCCAGCAGCTTCCCAGCGGGAGGAGGGAACACCGGGGAGCTGTTTTTT
CASSFPAGGGNTGELFF
>NA|TRBV27|TRBJ1-1|NA
TGTGCCAGCAGTTTAACGGTCGGGAACACTGAAGCTTTCTTT
CASSLTVGNTEAFF
>once|TRBV11-2|TRBJ1-2|NA
TGTGCCAGCAGCCCAGCCCTCGACTATGGCTACACCTTC
CASSPALDYGYTF
>once|TRBV29-1|TRBJ2-2|NA
TGCAGCGTTGAAGATCAGTTTTTAACCGGGGAGCTGCTTTTT
CSVEDQFLTGELLF
>NA|TRBV29-1|TRBJ1-2|TRBD1
TGCAGCGTTGAATCGGTGGGACAGGGCCCGAACTATGGCTACACCTTC
CSVESVGQGPNYGYTF